A selection of T cell receptor beta chains follows, all from one sample in a study of T cell changes during pregnancy in multiple sclerosis. Some clones are missing from TCRdb's copy, which holds only in-frame ones; the method was immunoSEQ multiplex PCR. This sample has about 73,000 clones, with around 90% found just once. Sequenced here: peripheral blood, sampled after pregnancy. The receptors shown here come from a female donor in good health, enrolled as a control in a pregnancy study. Each CDR3 is given with its conserved first and last residue. Each record gives: clone size, J gene, D gene, V gene, CDR3 protein, CDR3 DNA. The D gene is left open where the match is weak. Not every row has a clone size; where given, it reads once, few, many or a size class.

size: once; J: TRBJ1-5; D: TRBD1; V: TRBV4-1; CDR3: CASSQAMGQGDQPQHF; DNA: TGCGCCAGCAGCCAAGCTATGGGACAGGGAGATCAGCCCCAGCATTTT
size: -; J: TRBJ1-3; D: TRBD1; V: TRBV19; CDR3: CASSISAGTGGAGNTIYF; DNA: TGTGCCAGTAGTATCTCCGCCGGGACAGGGGGAGCTGGAAACACCATATATTTT
size: -; J: TRBJ1-4; D: -; V: TRBV6-5; CDR3: CASSTPLNEKLFF; DNA: TGTGCCAGCAGTACTCCGCTCAATGAAAAACTGTTTTTT
size: -; J: TRBJ2-2; D: -; V: TRBV4-3; CDR3: CASSQIGGTGELFF; DNA: TGCGCCAGCAGCCAAATAGGGGGTACCGGGGAGCTGTTTTTT
size: -; J: TRBJ2-4; D: -; V: TRBV30; CDR3: CAWSVLLAKNIQYF; DNA: TGTGCCTGGAGTGTACTCCTAGCCAAAAACATTCAGTACTTC
size: -; J: TRBJ2-7; D: -; V: TRBV2; CDR3: CASSETPSGYEQYF; DNA: TGTGCCAGCAGTGAAACCCCGTCCGGCTACGAGCAGTACTTC
size: -; J: TRBJ2-1; D: -; V: TRBV7-2; CDR3: CASSLRPGSYNEQFF; DNA: TGTGCCAGCAGCTTACGCCCGGGCTCCTACAATGAGCAGTTCTTC
size: -; J: TRBJ2-1; D: TRBD2; V: TRBV19; CDR3: CASLETSGKPEQFF; DNA: TGTGCCAGCCTTGAGACTAGCGGGAAGCCTGAGCAGTTCTTC
size: -; J: TRBJ2-7; D: TRBD2; V: TRBV2; CDR3: CASSEGSSGSRSEQYF; DNA: TGTGCCAGCAGTGAAGGTTCTAGCGGGAGCCGGAGCGAGCAGTACTTC
size: once; J: TRBJ2-5; D: -; V: TRBV27; CDR3: CATLPTPRQETQYF; DNA: TGTGCCACCCTACCCACCCCGAGGCAAGAGACCCAGTACTTC
size: -; J: TRBJ2-6; D: -; V: TRBV2; CDR3: CASSEARLAGWSGANVLTF; DNA: TGTGCCAGCAGTGAAGCTAGGCTAGCTGGGTGGTCTGGGGCCAACGTCCTGACTTTC
size: -; J: TRBJ1-5; D: -; V: TRBV5-5; CDR3: CASSFGGRVEQPQHF; DNA: TGTGCCAGCAGCTTCGGGGGGAGGGTTGAACAGCCCCAGCATTTT
size: -; J: TRBJ2-7; D: -; V: TRBV6-5; CDR3: CASSYGGEYEQYF; DNA: TGTGCCAGCAGTTACGGAGGGGAGTACGAGCAGTACTTC
size: -; J: TRBJ1-1; D: -; V: TRBV19; CDR3: CATLGGRWTEAFF; DNA: TGTGCCACCCTGGGGGGGAGATGGACTGAAGCTTTCTTT
size: once; J: TRBJ1-5; D: -; V: TRBV27; CDR3: CASSFQGQQNQPQHF; DNA: TGTGCCAGCAGTTTCCAAGGACAGCAAAATCAGCCCCAGCATTTT
size: -; J: TRBJ2-7; D: TRBD2; V: TRBV13; CDR3: CASSSTSGSYEQYF; DNA: TGTGCCAGCAGCTCCACTAGCGGGAGTTACGAGCAGTACTTC
size: -; J: TRBJ1-1; D: TRBD1; V: TRBV10-2; CDR3: CAGWTGEGTEAFF; DNA: TGCGCCGGATGGACAGGGGAGGGCACTGAAGCTTTCTTT
size: -; J: TRBJ1-5; D: -; V: TRBV9; CDR3: CASSGGGSNQPQHF; DNA: TGTGCCAGCAGCGGGGGAGGTAGCAATCAGCCCCAGCATTTT
size: -; J: TRBJ1-2; D: -; V: TRBV11-2; CDR3: CASSPNLDSFYGYTF; DNA: TGTGCCAGCAGCCCCAACCTGGACAGTTTCTATGGCTACACCTTC
size: -; J: TRBJ2-5; D: TRBD1; V: TRBV5-1; CDR3: CASSLGDRDRDQTQYF; DNA: TGCGCCAGCAGCTTGGGGGACCGGGACAGGGATCAGACCCAGTACTTC